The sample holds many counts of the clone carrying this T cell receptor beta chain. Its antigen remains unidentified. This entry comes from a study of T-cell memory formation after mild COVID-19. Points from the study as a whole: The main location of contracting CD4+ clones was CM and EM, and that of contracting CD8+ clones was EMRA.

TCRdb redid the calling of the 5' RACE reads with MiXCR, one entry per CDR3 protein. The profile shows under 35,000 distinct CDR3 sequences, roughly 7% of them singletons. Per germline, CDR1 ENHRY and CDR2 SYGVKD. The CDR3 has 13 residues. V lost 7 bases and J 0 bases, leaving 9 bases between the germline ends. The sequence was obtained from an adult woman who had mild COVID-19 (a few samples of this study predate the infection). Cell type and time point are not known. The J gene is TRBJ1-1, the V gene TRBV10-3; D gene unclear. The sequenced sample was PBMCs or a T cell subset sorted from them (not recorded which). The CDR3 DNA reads TGTGCCATCAATAGTCGAATGAACACTGAAGCTTTCTTT. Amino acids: CAINSRMNTEAFF.